This T cell receptor (beta chain) was recovered during a study of shared clonotypes between healthy human individuals. Background on the study: Each donor contributed plates that comprised three CD4 naive, three CD4 memory, two CD8 naive and one CD8 memory.

This CDR3 has 15 residues. Germline V gene data show CDR1 as SGDLS and CDR2 as YYNGEE. The V end lost 0 bases, the J end lost 6 bases, and 13 bases lay between the germline ends. Terminally differentiated effector memory CD45RA+ cells were excluded from the naive CD8 cells, which were CD45RO-negative and positively selected for CCR7. Regarding this clone: The antigen remains undetermined.

The study's findings and limits: Expectations were that clonotype sharing among donors would be affected by sequencing depth. All-four-donor shared clonotypes had higher generation probabilities than non-shared clonotypes did.

Only in-frame clones appear in the TCRdb table, and some are missing; sequencing was by immunoSEQ multiplex PCR. The sample has roughly 2 million clones; 85% to 95% are singletons. This sequence originates from a man between 18 and 29 years old in good health. The source material was naive CD8+ T cells sorted from blood. J is TRBJ1-5 and V is TRBV9; D may be TRBD1 (6 bases). CDR3 sequence reads: CASSVDGGLGQPQHF. CDR3 nucleotide sequence: TGTGCCAGCAGCGTAGATGGGGGGCTGGGTCAGCCCCAGCATTTT.